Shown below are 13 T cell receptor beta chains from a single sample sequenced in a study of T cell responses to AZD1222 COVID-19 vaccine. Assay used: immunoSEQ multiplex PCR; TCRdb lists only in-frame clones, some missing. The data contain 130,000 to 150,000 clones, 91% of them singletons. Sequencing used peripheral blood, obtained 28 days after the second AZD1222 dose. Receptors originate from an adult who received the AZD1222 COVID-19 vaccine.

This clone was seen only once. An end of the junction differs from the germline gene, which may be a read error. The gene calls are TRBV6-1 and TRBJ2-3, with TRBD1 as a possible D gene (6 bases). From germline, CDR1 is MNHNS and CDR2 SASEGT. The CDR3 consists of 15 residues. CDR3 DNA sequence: TGTGCCAGCACTGAAGGATTAGGGGGTACAGATACGCAGTATTTT. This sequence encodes CASTEGLGGTDTQYF.

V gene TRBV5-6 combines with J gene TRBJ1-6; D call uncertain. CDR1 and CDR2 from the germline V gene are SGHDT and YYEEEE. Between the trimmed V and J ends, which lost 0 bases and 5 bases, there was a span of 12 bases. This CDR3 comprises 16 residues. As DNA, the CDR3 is TGTGCCAGCAGCTTGGTTGGGAGTCAGAATAATTCACCCCTCCACTTT. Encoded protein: CASSLVGSQNNSPLHF.

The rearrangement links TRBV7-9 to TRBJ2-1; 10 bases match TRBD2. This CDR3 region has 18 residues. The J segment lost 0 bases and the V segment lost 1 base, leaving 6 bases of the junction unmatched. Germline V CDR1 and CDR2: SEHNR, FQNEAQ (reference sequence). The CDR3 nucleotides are TGTGCCAGCAGCTTAGTAGCTGGGACTAGCGTCTCCTACAATGAGCAGTTCTTC. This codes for CASSLVAGTSVSYNEQFF.

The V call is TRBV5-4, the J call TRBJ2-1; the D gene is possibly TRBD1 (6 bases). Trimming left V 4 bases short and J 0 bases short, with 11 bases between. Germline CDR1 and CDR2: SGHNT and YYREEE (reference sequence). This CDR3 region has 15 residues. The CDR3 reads CASSPDRSSYNEQFF. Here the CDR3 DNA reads TGTGCCAGCAGCCCCGACAGGAGCTCCTACAATGAGCAGTTCTTC.

The CDR3, as DNA: TGTGCCTGGAACCGGGCCTTAATCTCCAATGAGCAGTTCTTC. Translation: CAWNRALISNEQFF. The chain has TRBV30 and TRBJ2-1; no firm D call. V shed 4 bases and J shed 6 bases, with 16 bases lying between them. CDR1 and CDR2 (germline): GTSNPN, SVGIG (reference sequence). The length of the CDR3 is 14 residues.

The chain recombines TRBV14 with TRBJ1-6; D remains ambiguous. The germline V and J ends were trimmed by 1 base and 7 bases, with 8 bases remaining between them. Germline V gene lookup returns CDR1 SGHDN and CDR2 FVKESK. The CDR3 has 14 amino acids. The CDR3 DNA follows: TGTGCCAGCAGCCAAGGGGCAGAAAATTCACCCCTCCACTTT. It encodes CASSQGAENSPLHF.

CDR3 sequence reads: CASSVQQNTEAFF. CDR3 DNA sequence: TGTGCCAGCAGCGTACAACAGAACACTGAAGCTTTCTTT. J is TRBJ1-1 and V is TRBV9; D ambiguous. The ends were cut back, 1 base at V and 1 base at J, with 5 bases in the middle. The CDR3 has 13 residues. Germline lookup yields CDR1 SGDLS and CDR2 YYNGEE.

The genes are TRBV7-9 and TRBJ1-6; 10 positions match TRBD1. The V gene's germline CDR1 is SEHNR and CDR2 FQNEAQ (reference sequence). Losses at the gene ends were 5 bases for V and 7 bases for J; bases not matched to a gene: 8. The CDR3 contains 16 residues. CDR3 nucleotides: TGTGCCAGCAGCGGGACAGGGGAGGAGAAAAATTCACCCCTCCACTTT. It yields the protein CASSGTGEEKNSPLHF.

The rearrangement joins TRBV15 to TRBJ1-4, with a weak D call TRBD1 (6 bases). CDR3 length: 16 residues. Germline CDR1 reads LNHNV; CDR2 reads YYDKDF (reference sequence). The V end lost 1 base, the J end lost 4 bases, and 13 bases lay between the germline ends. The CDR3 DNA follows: TGTGCCACCAGCAGAGCACAGGGCGCCCATAATGAAAAACTGTTTTTT. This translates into CATSRAQGAHNEKLFF.

The CDR3 reads CASSLEVGFEETQYF. CDR3 nucleotides: TGTGCCAGCAGCTTAGAAGTCGGATTCGAGGAGACCCAGTACTTC. The chain links TRBV7-6 to TRBJ2-5; D gene unclear. Between the trimmed V and J ends, which lost 1 base and 5 bases, there was a span of 14 bases. In germline, CDR1 is SGHVS, CDR2 FNYEAQ. The CDR3 contains 15 residues.

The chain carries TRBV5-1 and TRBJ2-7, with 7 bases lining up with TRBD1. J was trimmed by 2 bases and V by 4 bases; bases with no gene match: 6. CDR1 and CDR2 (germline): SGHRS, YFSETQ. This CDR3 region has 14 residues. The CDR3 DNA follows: TGCGCCAGCAGCAGGGACAGCAGACCCTACGAGCAGTACTTC. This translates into CASSRDSRPYEQYF.

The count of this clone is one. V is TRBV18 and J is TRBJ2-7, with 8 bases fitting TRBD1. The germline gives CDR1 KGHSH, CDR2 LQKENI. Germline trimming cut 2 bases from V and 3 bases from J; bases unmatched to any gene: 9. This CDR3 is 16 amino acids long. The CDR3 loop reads CASSPKGQGNFYEQYF. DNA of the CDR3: TGTGCCAGCTCACCAAAAGGACAGGGCAATTTCTACGAGCAGTACTTC.

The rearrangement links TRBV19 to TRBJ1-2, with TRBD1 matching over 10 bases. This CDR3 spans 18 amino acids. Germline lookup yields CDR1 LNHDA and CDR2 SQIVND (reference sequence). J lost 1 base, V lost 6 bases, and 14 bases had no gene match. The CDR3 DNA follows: TGTGCCAGTAGATATGGGACAGGGGATGAATCGCGTAACTATGGCTACACCTTC. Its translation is CASRYGTGDESRNYGYTF.